Presented here are 10 T cell receptor beta chains from one specimen sequenced in a study of blood T cell repertoires in COVID-19. Generated by immunoSEQ multiplex PCR, the TCRdb table keeps only in-frame clones and is missing some. The sample lists around 220,000 clones, 90% occurring once. Sequenced input: PBMCs or T cells enriched from blood (not recorded which). These receptors were taken from a man aged 25 to 40 who had been exposed to COVID-19.

V usage is TRBV2 and J usage is TRBJ2-5; possible D gene TRBD2, 6 bases. Germline-derived CDR1 and CDR2 are SNHLY and FYNNEI. The CDR3 totals 16 residues. The V end was cut by 3 bases, the J end by 4 bases, with 18 bases between. In DNA form, the CDR3 reads TGTGCCAGCAGTGATGCGGGGCATTACATGTCAGAGACCCAGTACTTC. It specifies CASSDAGHYMSETQYF.

The chain joins TRBV4-2 to TRBJ2-5; D might be TRBD1 (6 bases). Trimming took off 5 bases at V and 1 base at J, with 14 bases between the two ends. Germline V gene data show CDR1 as LGHNA and CDR2 as YNFKEQ. The CDR3 has 15 amino acids. This CDR3 reads CASSLRQALQETQYF. The CDR3 DNA follows: TGTGCCAGCAGCTTGCGACAGGCCCTCCAAGAGACCCAGTACTTC.

The V and J genes are TRBV5-5 and TRBJ2-2, with D perhaps matching TRBD2 (6 bases). The CDR3 has 14 residues. Per the germline V gene, CDR1 is SGHKS and CDR2 is YYEKEE (reference sequence). The germline V and J ends were trimmed by 1 base and 3 bases, with 7 bases remaining between them. The CDR3 protein is CASSLSGDTGELFF. The CDR3 coding sequence is TGTGCCAGCAGCTTGTCGGGGGACACCGGGGAGCTGTTTTTT.

The chain uses TRBV3-1 (or the pseudogene TRBV3-2) and TRBJ1-4; D gene uncertain. Germline V lookup: CDR1 LGHDT, CDR2 YNNKEL (reference sequence). The CDR3 has 14 amino acids. Trimming removed 2 bases from V and 3 bases from J, with 7 bases in between. The CDR3 DNA sequence: TGTGCCAGCAGCCAACAGGCCTCTAATGAAAAACTGTTTTTT. This gives the protein CASSQQASNEKLFF.

V usage is TRBV7-9 and J usage is TRBJ1-1; TRBD1 is a possible D gene (6 bases). V was shortened by 5 bases and J by 3 bases, with 16 bases between the two germline ends. Per germline, CDR1 SEHNR and CDR2 FQNEAQ (reference sequence). The CDR3 loop spans 15 amino acids. The CDR3 bases are TGTGCCAGCAGCCCCAGGGGAGGGGCCCACACTGAAGCTTTCTTT. It yields the protein CASSPRGGAHTEAFF.

The J gene is TRBJ2-1, the V gene TRBV9, with D perhaps matching TRBD2 (6 bases). The germline V gene has CDR1 SGDLS and CDR2 YYNGEE. V gave up 1 base and J gave up 9 bases, with 11 bases separating them. This CDR3 comprises 13 residues. The CDR3 bases are TGTGCCAGCAGCGTAATGGGGGGAAGTGAGCAGTTCTTC. It encodes CASSVMGGSEQFF.

V and J are TRBV11-2 and TRBJ1-2; 8 bases match TRBD1. Per the germline V gene, CDR1 is SGHAT and CDR2 is FQNNGV. With 4 bases clipped from V and 4 bases from J, the junction kept 8 bases outside the gene matches. The CDR3 contains 15 residues. The CDR3 sequence: CASSSRQGSAYGYTF. The DNA of the CDR3 is TGTGCCAGCAGCTCAAGACAGGGGTCGGCCTATGGCTACACCTTC. The whole variable domain, remainder taken from reference TRBV11-2 and TRBJ1-2, is EAGVAQSPRYKIIEKRQSVAFWCNPISGHATLYWYQQILGQGPKLLIQFQNNGVVDDSQLPKDRFSAERLKGVDSTLKIQPAKLEDSAVYLCASSSRQGSAYGYTFGSGTRLTVV.

This clone appeared a few times. V usage is TRBV4-2 and J usage is TRBJ2-7; 10 bases map to TRBD2. Germline loops: CDR1 LGHNA, CDR2 YNFKEQ. CDR3 length: 14 residues. Trimming at V came to 3 bases and at J to 7 bases, leaving 6 bases not matched to a gene. This chain's CDR3 is CASSQLAGGREQYF. The DNA of the CDR3 is TGTGCCAGCAGCCAGTTAGCGGGGGGCAGGGAGCAGTACTTC.

This rearrangement joins TRBV5-1 to TRBJ1-1; possible D gene TRBD1, 6 bases. The germline V and J ends were trimmed by 3 bases and 0 bases, with 6 bases remaining between them. Germline V gene sequence: CDR1 SGHRS, CDR2 YFSETQ. This CDR3 is 13 amino acids long. CDR3 region: CASSYRVNTEAFF. The CDR3, as DNA: TGCGCCAGCAGCTACAGGGTGAACACTGAAGCTTTCTTT.

The chain combines TRBV29-1 with TRBJ1-2; 7 nucleotides agree with TRBD1. The V segment lost 5 bases and the J segment 4 bases; nucleotides outside the gene matches: 7. The CDR3 has 13 amino acids. In germline, CDR1 is SQVTM, CDR2 ANQGSEA. The CDR3 nucleotides are TGCAGCGTTAGGACGACAGGGTCCTATGGCTACACCTTC. This codes for CSVRTTGSYGYTF.